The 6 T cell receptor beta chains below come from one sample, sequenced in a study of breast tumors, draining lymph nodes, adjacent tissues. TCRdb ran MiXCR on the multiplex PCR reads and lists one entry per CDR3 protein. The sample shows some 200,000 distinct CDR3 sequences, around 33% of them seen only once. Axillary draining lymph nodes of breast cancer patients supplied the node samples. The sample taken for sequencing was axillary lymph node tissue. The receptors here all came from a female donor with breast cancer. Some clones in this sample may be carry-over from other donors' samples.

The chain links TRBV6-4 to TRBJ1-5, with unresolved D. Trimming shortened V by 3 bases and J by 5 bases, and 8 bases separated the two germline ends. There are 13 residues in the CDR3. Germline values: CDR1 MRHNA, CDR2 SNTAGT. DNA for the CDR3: TGTGCCAGCAGTGAGGACCCTTATCAGCCCCAGCATTTT. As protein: CASSEDPYQPQHF.

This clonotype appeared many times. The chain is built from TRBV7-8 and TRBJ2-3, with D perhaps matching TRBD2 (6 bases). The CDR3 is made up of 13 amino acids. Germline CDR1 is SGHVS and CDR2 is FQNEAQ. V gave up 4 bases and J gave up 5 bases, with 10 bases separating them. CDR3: CASSSPSEDTQYF. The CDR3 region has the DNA TGTGCCAGCAGCTCCCCTAGCGAAGATACGCAGTATTTT.

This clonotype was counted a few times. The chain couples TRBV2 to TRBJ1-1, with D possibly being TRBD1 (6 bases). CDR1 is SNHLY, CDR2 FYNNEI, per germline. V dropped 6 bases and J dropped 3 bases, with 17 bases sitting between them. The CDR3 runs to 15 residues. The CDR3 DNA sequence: TGTGCCAGCAGCCCCTGGGAACAGGGATACACTGAAGCTTTCTTT. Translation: CASSPWEQGYTEAFF.

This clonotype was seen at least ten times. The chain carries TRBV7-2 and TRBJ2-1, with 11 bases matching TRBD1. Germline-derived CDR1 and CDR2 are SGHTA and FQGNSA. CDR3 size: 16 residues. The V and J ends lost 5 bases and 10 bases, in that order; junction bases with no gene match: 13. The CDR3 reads CASSPLGTGGPLEQFF. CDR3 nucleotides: TGTGCCAGCAGCCCTCTCGGGACAGGGGGTCCCCTGGAGCAGTTCTTC.

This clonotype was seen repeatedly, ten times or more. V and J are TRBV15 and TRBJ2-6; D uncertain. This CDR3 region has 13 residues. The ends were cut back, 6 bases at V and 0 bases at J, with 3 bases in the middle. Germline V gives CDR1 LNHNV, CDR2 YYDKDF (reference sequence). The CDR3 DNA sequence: TGTGCCACCAGTGTCTCTGGGGCCAACGTCCTGACTTTC. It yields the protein CATSVSGANVLTF.

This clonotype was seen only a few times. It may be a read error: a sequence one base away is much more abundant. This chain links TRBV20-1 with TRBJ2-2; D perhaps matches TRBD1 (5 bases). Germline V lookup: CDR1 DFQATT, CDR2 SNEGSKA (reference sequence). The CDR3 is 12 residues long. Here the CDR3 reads CTGRVHTGELFF. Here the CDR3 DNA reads TGCACCGGCAGGGTGCACACCGGGGAGCTGTTTTTT.